These T cell receptor beta chains were read from a single sample in a study of OX40 agonist ivuxolimab in advanced cancers. Clones were read by immunoSEQ multiplex PCR, and TCRdb kept only the in-frame ones, dropping some. The data contain about 92,000 clones, approximately 91% of them singletons. The sequenced sample was CD4+ or CD8+ T cells sorted from blood, obtained in a trial of the OX40 agonist ivuxolimab. The source is an adult with an advanced solid tumor such as melanoma, head and neck, liver or kidney cancer. CDR3s include the opening cysteine and the closing phenylalanine or tryptophan. Each record gives: V gene, clone size, D gene, J gene, CDR3 protein, CDR3 DNA. The D gene is left open where the match is weak. Size is omitted from some rows. Given values are once, few, many or a class for expanded clones.

>TRBV7-2|-|-|TRBJ2-7
CASSFYESSYEQYF
TGTGCCAGCAGCTTCTACGAGAGCTCCTACGAGCAGTACTTC
>TRBV7-9|once|TRBD1|TRBJ2-3
CASTLTGATDTQYF
TGTGCCAGCACCCTGACAGGGGCCACAGATACGCAGTATTTT
>TRBV29-1|few|TRBD1|TRBJ2-7
CSGKQGPSYEQYF
TGCAGCGGTAAACAGGGGCCGTCCTACGAGCAGTACTTC
>TRBV7-3|-|-|TRBJ2-1
CASSSQGSAGLYNEQFF
TGTGCCAGCAGCTCGCAGGGGAGCGCTGGGCTATACAATGAGCAGTTCTTC
>TRBV18|-|TRBD2|TRBJ2-3
CASQASGSSDTQYF
TGTGCCAGCCAAGCCAGCGGGAGTAGCGATACGCAGTATTTT
>TRBV7-3|-|TRBD1|TRBJ2-1
CASSKAPGQGRDEQFF
TGTGCCAGCAGCAAAGCCCCGGGACAGGGTCGCGATGAGCAGTTCTTC
>TRBV28|-|-|TRBJ1-2
CASTESRGALTF
TGTGCCAGCACCGAGTCTCGCGGGGCTCTCACCTTC
>TRBV7-2|-|-|TRBJ1-2
CASSLVLGREDF
TGTGCCAGCAGCTTAGTGCTTGGGCGGGAGGACTTC
>TRBV2|-|-|TRBJ1-4
CASRQGNEKLFF
TGTGCCAGCAGACAGGGTAATGAAAAACTGTTTTTT
>TRBV19|-|TRBD2|TRBJ2-7
CASSIAGGPRYEQYF
TGTGCCAGTAGTATTGCGGGAGGGCCTCGTTACGAGCAGTACTTC
>TRBV7-8|-|-|TRBJ2-5
CASSFQGGRETQYF
TGTGCCAGCAGCTTTCAGGGGGGCAGAGAGACCCAGTACTTC
>TRBV5-4|-|TRBD1|TRBJ2-7
CASSSGQTLFEQYF
TGTGCCAGCAGCTCGGGACAGACTTTGTTCGAGCAGTACTTC
>TRBV7-2|-|-|TRBJ1-1
CASSLTSNTEAFF
TGTGCCAGCAGCTTAACCTCAAACACTGAAGCTTTCTTT
>TRBV28|-|TRBD2|TRBJ2-7
CASSLAGGYEQYF
TGTGCCAGCAGTCTAGCGGGAGGCTACGAGCAGTACTTC
>TRBV28|-|-|TRBJ2-7
CASSQGLYEQYF
TGTGCCAGCAGCCAAGGTCTCTACGAGCAGTACTTC
>TRBV4-3|-|-|TRBJ1-4
CASSPGINEKLFF
TGCGCCAGCAGCCCCGGGATCAATGAAAAACTGTTTTTT
>TRBV7-9|-|-|TRBJ2-5
CASSLSSGLRETQYF
TGTGCCAGCAGCTTATCTTCCGGGCTGAGGGAGACCCAGTACTTC
>TRBV25-1|-|-|TRBJ1-5
CASSEEGRGSHQPQHF
TGTGCCAGCAGTGAAGAGGGCAGGGGATCACATCAGCCCCAGCATTTT
>TRBV29-1|-|-|TRBJ1-1
CSVARPRSNTEAFF
TGCAGCGTTGCACGCCCTCGAAGTAACACTGAAGCTTTCTTT
>TRBV27|-|-|TRBJ1-2
CASSLAGPYGYTF
TGTGCCAGCAGTTTAGCAGGGCCCTATGGCTACACCTTC
>TRBV5-1|-|-|TRBJ2-2
CASSLGDYANTGELFF
TGCGCCAGCAGCTTGGGTGACTATGCGAACACCGGGGAGCTGTTTTTT
>TRBV28|-|-|TRBJ2-1
CASSPRLAGRYNEQFF
TGTGCCAGCAGTCCTCGTCTGGCGGGGCGCTACAATGAGCAGTTCTTC
>TRBV6-6|-|-|TRBJ2-7
CASSYSTGGDEQYF
TGTGCCAGCAGTTACTCTACAGGGGGGGATGAGCAGTACTTC
>TRBV28|-|TRBD1|TRBJ1-5
CASSFPWTGHRNQPQHF
TGTGCCAGCAGTTTCCCCTGGACAGGCCACCGCAATCAGCCCCAGCATTTT
>TRBV7-2|-|TRBD2|TRBJ2-3
CASSLAETNTDTQYF
TGTGCTAGCAGCCTAGCGGAGACTAACACAGATACGCAGTATTTT
>TRBV30|-|-|TRBJ2-7
CAWSRPGSPYEQYF
TGTGCCTGGAGTCGCCCGGGCTCACCCTACGAGCAGTACTTC
>TRBV11-2|-|TRBD1|TRBJ1-2
CASSPLIGDRGDYGYTF
TGTGCCAGCAGCCCACTCATTGGGGACAGGGGGGACTATGGCTACACCTTC
>TRBV30|-|TRBD2|TRBJ2-1
CAWSVPSGISNEQFF
TGTGCCTGGAGTGTACCCAGCGGGATCTCGAATGAGCAGTTCTTC
>TRBV7-9|-|-|TRBJ1-4
CASSLRTFDSLNEKLFF
TGTGCCAGCAGCTTACGTACGTTCGACAGTTTAAATGAAAAACTGTTTTTT
>TRBV27|-|-|TRBJ2-7
CASSLESAGSSYEQYF
TGTGCCAGCAGTCTAGAGTCCGCAGGAAGCTCCTACGAGCAGTACTTC
>TRBV28|-|TRBD2|TRBJ2-7
CASSPGTSGRYEQYF
TGTGCCAGCAGTCCAGGGACTAGCGGGAGGTACGAGCAGTACTTC
>TRBV28|-|TRBD1|TRBJ2-5
CASGTGVEETQYF
TGTGCCAGCGGGACAGGGGTGGAAGAGACCCAGTACTTC
>TRBV4-3|-|-|TRBJ2-2
CASGVGFTGELFF
TGCGCCAGCGGAGTGGGGTTCACCGGGGAGCTGTTTTTT
>TRBV6-5|-|-|TRBJ1-1
CASSYATFGTEAFF
TGTGCCAGCAGTTACGCGACCTTCGGTACTGAAGCTTTCTTT
>TRBV7-2|-|-|TRBJ2-1
CASSLVGGNEQFF
TGTGCCAGCAGCTTAGTTGGCGGCAATGAGCAGTTCTTC
>TRBV6-5|-|-|TRBJ1-4
CASTDRAVESEKLFF
TGTGCCAGCACCGACCGGGCGGTGGAGAGTGAAAAACTGTTTTTT
>TRBV5-6|-|-|TRBJ2-3
CASSSPGGRGTQYF
TGTGCCAGCAGCTCGCCGGGGGGCCGGGGTACGCAGTATTTT
>TRBV7-2|-|-|TRBJ2-4
CASSLAREAKNIQYF
TGTGCCAGCAGCTTAGCAAGAGAAGCCAAAAACATTCAGTACTTC
>TRBV5-5|-|-|TRBJ2-5
CASSLVFGIETQYF
TGTGCCAGCAGCTTGGTGTTTGGCATTGAGACCCAGTACTTC
>TRBV19|-|TRBD1|TRBJ1-2
CASSNPWRQGRRYGYTF
TGTGCCAGTAGTAACCCCTGGCGACAGGGGAGACGCTATGGCTACACCTTC
>TRBV6-6|-|-|TRBJ2-5
CASSRRRMEEETQYF
TGTGCCAGCAGTCGACGCCGGATGGAAGAAGAGACCCAGTACTTC
>TRBV19|-|-|TRBJ2-1
CASRIGGLKNEQFF
TGTGCCAGTCGAATTGGGGGGTTGAAAAATGAGCAGTTCTTC
>TRBV4-2|-|-|TRBJ2-2
CASSQSSSSVGTGELFF
TGTGCCAGCAGCCAATCCTCCTCTAGTGTAGGCACCGGGGAGCTGTTTTTT
>TRBV28|-|-|TRBJ2-3
CASSLPGLTSTDTQYF
TGTGCCAGCAGTTTACCCGGACTAACTAGCACAGATACGCAGTATTTT
>TRBV19|-|-|TRBJ2-1
CASTPRWGAPNEQFF
TGTGCCAGTACCCCACGGTGGGGTGCGCCGAATGAGCAGTTCTTC
>TRBV28|-|-|TRBJ2-3
CAVPGLGTDTQYF
TGTGCCGTTCCGGGACTGGGCACAGATACGCAGTATTTT
>TRBV4-1|-|-|TRBJ2-5
CASRRGFQETQYF
TGCGCCAGCAGAAGGGGTTTCCAAGAGACCCAGTACTTC
>TRBV11-1|-|-|TRBJ2-1
CASSLVGREYNEQFF
TGTGCCAGCAGCTTAGTGGGGCGGGAATACAATGAGCAGTTCTTC
>TRBV19|-|TRBD2|TRBJ2-1
CASSGLAGSYNEQFF
TGTGCCAGTAGCGGACTAGCGGGATCTTACAATGAGCAGTTCTTC
>TRBV27|-|TRBD2|TRBJ2-5
CASSTLAGGQETQYF
TGTGCCAGCAGTACCCTAGCGGGAGGTCAAGAGACCCAGTACTTC
>TRBV5-1|once|-|TRBJ2-7
CASSLGYSYEQYF
TGCGCCAGCAGCTTGGGCTACTCCTACGAGCAGTACTTC
>TRBV14|once|-|TRBJ2-1
CASSPMESSEQFF
TGTGCCAGCAGCCCGATGGAGTCCAGCGAGCAGTTCTTC
>TRBV7-9|-|-|TRBJ1-3
CASSLSFSGNTIYF
TGTGCCAGCAGCCTCAGTTTCTCTGGAAACACCATATATTTT
>TRBV5-6|-|-|TRBJ1-1
CASGPGRLSMNTEAFF
TGTGCCAGCGGTCCGGGGCGTCTTTCCATGAACACTGAAGCTTTCTTT
>TRBV2|-|TRBD1|TRBJ1-4
CASSDPGTVVEKLFF
TGTGCCAGCAGTGATCCCGGGACAGTGGTTGAAAAACTGTTTTTT